The entry that follows covers one T cell receptor (beta chain) sequence. This specimen belongs to a study of T-cell reconstitution after alpha-beta-depleted transplantation in children. The germline V gene encodes CDR1 MGHDK and CDR2 SYGVNS. Unmatched junction bases numbered 9, after V lost 7 bases and J lost 3 bases. This CDR3 has 15 residues. Unique molecular identifiers were used in preparing the TCRbeta library. TCRdb reanalysed the PCR reads using MiXCR and keeps one entry per CDR3 protein. The sample yields approximately 240,000 distinct CDR3 sequences, roughly 10% seen once. V gene TRBV25-1 combines with J gene TRBJ2-7; 10 bases align to TRBD1. This sequence was found in a human donor who donated a stem cell graft to a child with acute lymphoblastic leukemia. The input for sequencing was PBMCs from the stem cell graft donor, taken from the stem cell graft. The CDR3 loop is CASTHRTGGFYEQYF. CDR3 coding DNA: TGTGCCAGCACTCACAGGACAGGGGGTTTCTACGAGCAGTACTTC.